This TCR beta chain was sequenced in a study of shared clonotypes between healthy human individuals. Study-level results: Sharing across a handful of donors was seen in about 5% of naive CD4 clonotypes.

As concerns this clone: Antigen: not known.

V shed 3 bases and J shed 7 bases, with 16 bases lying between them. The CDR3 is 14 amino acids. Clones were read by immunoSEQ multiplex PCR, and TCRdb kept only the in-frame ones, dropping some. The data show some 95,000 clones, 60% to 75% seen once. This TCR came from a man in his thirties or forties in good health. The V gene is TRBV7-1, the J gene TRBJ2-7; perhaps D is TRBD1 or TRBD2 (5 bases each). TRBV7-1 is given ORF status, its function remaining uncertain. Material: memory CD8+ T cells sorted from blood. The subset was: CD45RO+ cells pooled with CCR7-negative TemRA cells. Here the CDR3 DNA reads TGTGCCAGCAGCTCCGAGCGGTGGGGCAGGGAGCAGTACTTC. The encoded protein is CASSSERWGREQYF.